The rows below give T cell receptor beta chains drawn from one sample of a study of shared clonotypes between healthy human individuals. The data were produced by immunoSEQ multiplex PCR, yet TCRdb's version contains in-frame clones alone and is incomplete. This sample has some 550,000 clones, with roughly 97% found just once. The sequenced sample was naive CD4+ T cells sorted from blood. The receptors originated from a woman aged 25 to 39 in good health. Both conserved end residues are part of each CDR3. Fields, in order: V gene, J gene, D gene, clone size, CDR3 DNA, CDR3 protein. D genes are given only for firm matches. The size field is filled for only some rows; it gives once, few, many or a size class.

v_gene: TRBV6-6
j_gene: TRBJ2-2
d_gene: NA
abundance: NA
CDR3nt: TGTGCCAGCAGTTTTGCCAGGGGTTACACCGGGGAGCTGTTTTTT
CDR3aa: CASSFARGYTGELFF

v_gene: TRBV2
j_gene: TRBJ1-4
d_gene: NA
abundance: NA
CDR3nt: TGTGCCAGCAGTGACTCGGGTGCTAATGAAAAACTGTTTTTT
CDR3aa: CASSDSGANEKLFF

v_gene: TRBV6-5
j_gene: TRBJ1-2
d_gene: NA
abundance: NA
CDR3nt: TGTGCCAGCAGTAACCATCCGGGAGGCTATGGCTACACCTTC
CDR3aa: CASSNHPGGYGYTF

v_gene: TRBV5-8
j_gene: TRBJ2-1
d_gene: TRBD1
abundance: NA
CDR3nt: TGTGCCAGCAGCTTGGGTGACAGGGTCGGGTACAATGAGCAGTTCTTC
CDR3aa: CASSLGDRVGYNEQFF

v_gene: TRBV6-4
j_gene: TRBJ2-2
d_gene: NA
abundance: NA
CDR3nt: TGTGCCAGCAGTAACTCTTACAGAACCGGGGAGCTGTTTTTT
CDR3aa: CASSNSYRTGELFF

v_gene: TRBV6-5
j_gene: TRBJ2-1
d_gene: TRBD2
abundance: NA
CDR3nt: TGTGCCAGCAAAGCGGGAAGTAATGAGCAGTTCTTC
CDR3aa: CASKAGSNEQFF

v_gene: TRBV19
j_gene: TRBJ1-5
d_gene: TRBD1
abundance: once
CDR3nt: TGTGCCAGTAGTCGGGACAGGGGGCGTAGGCAGCCCCAGCATTTT
CDR3aa: CASSRDRGRRQPQHF

v_gene: TRBV28
j_gene: TRBJ2-7
d_gene: TRBD1
abundance: once
CDR3nt: TGTGCCAGCAGTACCTCAGGGGGTGAATCCTACGAGCAGTACTTC
CDR3aa: CASSTSGGESYEQYF

v_gene: TRBV28
j_gene: TRBJ2-1
d_gene: NA
abundance: once
CDR3nt: TGTGCCAGCTCCGAAGACACCTTCTATGAGCAGTTCTTC
CDR3aa: CASSEDTFYEQFF

v_gene: TRBV11-2
j_gene: TRBJ2-1
d_gene: NA
abundance: NA
CDR3nt: TGTGCCAGCAGCTTCAATTCCAATTGGGGTGAGCAGTTCTTC
CDR3aa: CASSFNSNWGEQFF

v_gene: TRBV27
j_gene: TRBJ1-1
d_gene: NA
abundance: NA
CDR3nt: TGTGCCAGCAGAAATCACAGGGCGACGAACACTGAAGCTTTCTTT
CDR3aa: CASRNHRATNTEAFF

v_gene: TRBV2
j_gene: TRBJ1-1
d_gene: NA
abundance: NA
CDR3nt: TGTGCCAGCAGTGAACGAGGGGTCCCGAACACTGAAGCTTTCTTT
CDR3aa: CASSERGVPNTEAFF

v_gene: TRBV28
j_gene: TRBJ2-7
d_gene: NA
abundance: NA
CDR3nt: TGTGCCAGCAGTTTTAGATTGGTTTCCGCCTCCTACGAGCAGTACTTC
CDR3aa: CASSFRLVSASYEQYF

v_gene: TRBV11-2
j_gene: TRBJ2-3
d_gene: NA
abundance: NA
CDR3nt: TGTGCCAGCAGCTTGGAGGGACAGAACACAGATACGCAGTATTTT
CDR3aa: CASSLEGQNTDTQYF

v_gene: TRBV7-8
j_gene: TRBJ1-1
d_gene: NA
abundance: NA
CDR3nt: TGTGCCAGCAGCTTTTTAGGGACCTTCGCAATGAACACTGAAGCTTTCTTT
CDR3aa: CASSFLGTFAMNTEAFF

v_gene: TRBV18
j_gene: TRBJ2-3
d_gene: NA
abundance: NA
CDR3nt: TGTGCCAGCTCCACACAGAGTCTGATAGACCGCACAGATACGCAGTATTTT
CDR3aa: CASSTQSLIDRTDTQYF

v_gene: TRBV30
j_gene: TRBJ1-6
d_gene: NA
abundance: NA
CDR3nt: TGTGCCTGGAATCGACGGGGGTTTGGGTCACCCCTCCACTTT
CDR3aa: CAWNRRGFGSPLHF

v_gene: TRBV5-1
j_gene: TRBJ2-6
d_gene: NA
abundance: NA
CDR3nt: TGCGCCAGCAGCTCCCGGACCGGGATTTACTCTGGGGCCAACGTCCTGACTTTC
CDR3aa: CASSSRTGIYSGANVLTF

v_gene: TRBV6-6
j_gene: TRBJ2-2
d_gene: TRBD2
abundance: NA
CDR3nt: TGTGCCAGCAGGCAAGGACTAGCGGACACCGGGGAGCTGTTTTTT
CDR3aa: CASRQGLADTGELFF

v_gene: TRBV7-2
j_gene: TRBJ2-7
d_gene: TRBD1
abundance: NA
CDR3nt: TGTGCCAGCAGCTTCGGTGGGACAGCCGCCTACGAGCAGTACTTC
CDR3aa: CASSFGGTAAYEQYF

v_gene: TRBV28
j_gene: TRBJ2-3
d_gene: NA
abundance: once
CDR3nt: TGTGCCAGCCGGAAGGCAACCCTTGCAGATACGCAGTATTTT
CDR3aa: CASRKATLADTQYF

v_gene: TRBV5-1
j_gene: TRBJ1-1
d_gene: NA
abundance: NA
CDR3nt: TGCGCCAGCAGCTTGGGAGGGAACACTGAAGCTTTCTTT
CDR3aa: CASSLGGNTEAFF

v_gene: TRBV6-1
j_gene: TRBJ2-7
d_gene: NA
abundance: NA
CDR3nt: TGTGCCAGCAGTGGACAGCAAGGTGGGGAGCAGTACTTC
CDR3aa: CASSGQQGGEQYF

v_gene: TRBV28
j_gene: TRBJ1-3
d_gene: NA
abundance: NA
CDR3nt: TGTGCCAGCAGTTTTCCTCCAACCTCTGGAAACACCATATATTTT
CDR3aa: CASSFPPTSGNTIYF

v_gene: TRBV7-9
j_gene: TRBJ2-3
d_gene: TRBD2
abundance: NA
CDR3nt: TGTGCCAGCAGCTTGTGGCTAGCGGGAGTTGATACGCAGTATTTT
CDR3aa: CASSLWLAGVDTQYF

v_gene: TRBV4-1
j_gene: TRBJ2-1
d_gene: NA
abundance: NA
CDR3nt: TGCGCCAGCAGCCAAGTAGGGAGCCACCGGATCTTC
CDR3aa: CASSQVGSHRIF

v_gene: TRBV29-1
j_gene: TRBJ1-4
d_gene: TRBD1
abundance: NA
CDR3nt: TGCAGCGTGGACAGGGGGGGTGAAAAACTGTTTTTT
CDR3aa: CSVDRGGEKLFF

v_gene: TRBV6-1
j_gene: TRBJ1-5
d_gene: NA
abundance: NA
CDR3nt: TGTGCCACAGACAAGTACAATCAGCCCCAGCATTTT
CDR3aa: CATDKYNQPQHF

v_gene: TRBV5-1
j_gene: TRBJ2-3
d_gene: TRBD1
abundance: once
CDR3nt: TGCGCCAGCAGCTTGGAACAGACAGGGGGCGCAGATACGCAGTATTTT
CDR3aa: CASSLEQTGGADTQYF

v_gene: TRBV28
j_gene: TRBJ1-4
d_gene: NA
abundance: NA
CDR3nt: TGTGCCAGCAGTTTAGGCGGGACCCGTAATGAAAAACTGTTTTTT
CDR3aa: CASSLGGTRNEKLFF

v_gene: TRBV10-1
j_gene: TRBJ2-1
d_gene: TRBD2
abundance: NA
CDR3nt: TGCGCCAGCAGTGAGTCTGGAGCGGGAGGTAACAATGAGCAGTTCTTC
CDR3aa: CASSESGAGGNNEQFF

v_gene: TRBV14
j_gene: TRBJ2-1
d_gene: NA
abundance: NA
CDR3nt: TGTGCCAGCAGCTCCCGGATGAATGAGCAGTTCTTC
CDR3aa: CASSSRMNEQFF

v_gene: TRBV12-5
j_gene: TRBJ1-1
d_gene: TRBD1
abundance: NA
CDR3nt: TGTGCTAGTGGCTCTGACAGGGGAGGAGCTTTCTTT
CDR3aa: CASGSDRGGAFF

v_gene: TRBV5-1
j_gene: TRBJ1-1
d_gene: TRBD1
abundance: NA
CDR3nt: TGCGCCAGCAGCTTGACCCTAAATACAGGGGAGGCTTTCTTT
CDR3aa: CASSLTLNTGEAFF

v_gene: TRBV28
j_gene: TRBJ2-7
d_gene: TRBD1
abundance: NA
CDR3nt: TGTGCCAGCCGACAGGGGGGACCCTACGAGCAGTACTTC
CDR3aa: CASRQGGPYEQYF

v_gene: TRBV7-9
j_gene: TRBJ2-1
d_gene: TRBD2
abundance: NA
CDR3nt: TGTGCCAGCAGCTTAGAGGGACTAGCGACTAATGAGCAGTTCTTC
CDR3aa: CASSLEGLATNEQFF

v_gene: TRBV5-1
j_gene: TRBJ2-2
d_gene: TRBD2
abundance: once
CDR3nt: TGCGCCAGCAGCTCTAGCGGGGGAGCCCCCGGGGAGCTGTTTTTT
CDR3aa: CASSSSGGAPGELFF

v_gene: TRBV5-4
j_gene: TRBJ2-6
d_gene: TRBD1
abundance: NA
CDR3nt: TGTGCCAGCAGCTTGACCGGGACAGGGGTCTCTGGGGCCAACGTCCTGACTTTC
CDR3aa: CASSLTGTGVSGANVLTF

v_gene: TRBV19
j_gene: TRBJ2-7
d_gene: TRBD2
abundance: NA
CDR3nt: TGTGCCAGTAGTATAGTTCCAAAGACTAGCGGGAACGGATCAACCTACGAGCAGTACTTC
CDR3aa: CASSIVPKTSGNGSTYEQYF

v_gene: TRBV4-1
j_gene: TRBJ2-7
d_gene: TRBD2
abundance: few
CDR3nt: TGCGCCAGCAGAGAGCGGGAGGGCCAGGGCGAGCAGTACTTC
CDR3aa: CASREREGQGEQYF

v_gene: TRBV18
j_gene: TRBJ2-7
d_gene: NA
abundance: NA
CDR3nt: TGTGCCAGCTCACCACGTTCCGTGGACTACGAGCAGTACTTC
CDR3aa: CASSPRSVDYEQYF

v_gene: TRBV11-2
j_gene: TRBJ2-1
d_gene: NA
abundance: NA
CDR3nt: TGTGCCAGCAGCTTTATGACGACGGGCCCAGGCGATGAGCAGTTCTTC
CDR3aa: CASSFMTTGPGDEQFF

v_gene: TRBV15
j_gene: TRBJ1-4
d_gene: TRBD1
abundance: NA
CDR3nt: TGTGCCACCAGCAGAGACCTGGGACAGGGACGAGAAAAACTGTTTTTT
CDR3aa: CATSRDLGQGREKLFF

v_gene: TRBV7-2
j_gene: TRBJ1-5
d_gene: NA
abundance: NA
CDR3nt: TGTGCCAGCAGCTTAGACCGAGGGAGCAATCAGCCCCAGCATTTT
CDR3aa: CASSLDRGSNQPQHF

v_gene: TRBV6-1
j_gene: TRBJ2-3
d_gene: NA
abundance: NA
CDR3nt: TGTGCCAGCAGTGAAGCGCTACGGACTAGCACAGATACGCAGTATTTT
CDR3aa: CASSEALRTSTDTQYF

v_gene: TRBV28
j_gene: TRBJ2-3
d_gene: TRBD2
abundance: once
CDR3nt: TGTGCCAGCAGTTCGCACACGGGACTAGAAACAGATACGCAGTATTTT
CDR3aa: CASSSHTGLETDTQYF

v_gene: TRBV5-1
j_gene: TRBJ2-7
d_gene: TRBD1
abundance: NA
CDR3nt: TGCGCCAGCAGCCGCCCGGGACAGGGATACGAGCAGTACTTC
CDR3aa: CASSRPGQGYEQYF

v_gene: TRBV10-1
j_gene: TRBJ2-1
d_gene: TRBD2
abundance: NA
CDR3nt: TGCGCCAGCAGTGACAAGCGGGAGGGCCTCTTTGAGCAGTTCTTC
CDR3aa: CASSDKREGLFEQFF

v_gene: TRBV4-1
j_gene: TRBJ1-4
d_gene: NA
abundance: NA
CDR3nt: TGCGCCAGCAGCCAAGAATTTCGATCGGCAAACCAGGGGGAAAAACTGTTTTTT
CDR3aa: CASSQEFRSANQGEKLFF

v_gene: TRBV7-2
j_gene: TRBJ2-7
d_gene: TRBD1
abundance: NA
CDR3nt: TGTGCCAGCAGCTTAGGTCGGGACAGGTCCTACGAGCAGTACTTC
CDR3aa: CASSLGRDRSYEQYF

v_gene: TRBV15
j_gene: TRBJ2-2
d_gene: NA
abundance: NA
CDR3nt: TGTGCCACCAGCAGAGACATCACCGGGGAGCTGTTTTTT
CDR3aa: CATSRDITGELFF